These 13 T cell receptor beta chains were all obtained from the same sample, sequenced in a study of blood T cell repertoires in COVID-19. Using immunoSEQ multiplex PCR, the repertoire was profiled, and TCRdb retains in-frame clones only, with some absent. Of about 200,000 clones listed, under 90% are singletons. Sequencing was carried out using peripheral blood. The receptors stem from a man between 40 and 49 years old with acute or convalescent COVID-19.

For the CDR3, the DNA is TGTGCCAGCAGCCTCGGACAGGGGGCATACGGAAACACCATATATTTT. Amino acids: CASSLGQGAYGNTIYF. V is TRBV7-8 and J is TRBJ1-3; 11 bases agree with TRBD1. Germline trimming cut 5 bases from V and 4 bases from J; bases unmatched to any gene: 7. The germline V gene encodes CDR1 SGHVS and CDR2 FQNEAQ. The CDR3 contains 16 residues.

This rearrangement joins TRBV28 to TRBJ2-2, with D unclear. The CDR3 sequence is 15 residues long. The V gene's germline CDR1 is MDHEN and CDR2 SYDVKM. Trimming took 3 bases from V and 0 from J, leaving 8 bases between them. The CDR3 here is CASSFGGSNTGELFF. The CDR3, as DNA: TGTGCCAGCAGTTTCGGCGGCTCGAACACCGGGGAGCTGTTTTTT.

In DNA form, the CDR3 reads TGTGCCACCAGCAGAGATCCACGACAGGCTGAAAAACTGTTTTTT. It yields the protein CATSRDPRQAEKLFF. The chain employs TRBV15 and TRBJ1-4, with a possible D match to TRBD1 (6 bases). The germline CDR1 and CDR2 sequences are LNHNV and YYDKDF (reference sequence). The CDR3 contains 15 residues. Trimming removed 0 bases from V and 7 bases from J, with 12 bases in between.

The V and J genes are TRBV12-3 or TRBV12-4 and TRBJ2-7; TRBD2 matches at 7 bases. The V and J ends lost 4 bases and 2 bases, in that order; junction bases with no gene match: 2. This CDR3 contains 13 residues. This CDR3 reads CASSSGLTYEQYF. CDR3 in DNA: TGTGCCAGCAGTTCGGGACTAACCTACGAGCAGTACTTC.

This chain connects TRBV19 to TRBJ1-6, with 9 nucleotides matching TRBD1. The CDR3 runs 15 residues. Per the germline V gene, CDR1 is LNHDA and CDR2 is SQIVND (reference sequence). Trimming took 6 bases from V and 4 from J; bases not matched to a gene: 4. The CDR3 bases are TGTGCCAGTAGCGTACAGGGGGCGTATAATTCACCCCTCCACTTT. Amino acids: CASSVQGAYNSPLHF. Variable domain in full (rest from reference TRBV19 and TRBJ1-6): DGGITQSPKYLFRKEGQNVTLSCEQNLNHDAMYWYRQDPGQGLRLIYYSQIVNDFQKGDIAEGYSVSREKKESFPLTVTSAQKNPTAFYLCASSVQGAYNSPLHFGNGTRLTVT.

This sequence joins TRBV27 and TRBJ1-5; 7 bases fit TRBD1. The ends lost 5 bases at V and 6 bases at J; junction bases unmatched: 7. The CDR3 loop spans 14 amino acids. Per the germline V gene, CDR1 is MNHEY and CDR2 is SMNVEV (reference sequence). CDR3 in amino acids: CASSPDRVSQPQHF. CDR3 nucleotide sequence: TGTGCCAGCAGTCCCGACAGGGTGAGTCAGCCCCAGCATTTT.

This chain connects TRBV7-9 to TRBJ2-1; D possibly corresponds to TRBD1 (5 bases). The CDR3 is 15 residues long. V was shortened by 4 bases and J by 5 bases, with 15 bases between the two germline ends. Per the germline V gene, CDR1 is SEHNR and CDR2 is FQNEAQ (reference sequence). Here the CDR3 reads CASSYRPPRNNEQFF. Here the CDR3 DNA reads TGTGCCAGCAGCTACAGGCCCCCTCGGAACAATGAGCAGTTCTTC.

The chain employs TRBV5-1 and TRBJ2-7; the match to TRBD2 covers 9 bases. Per the germline V gene, CDR1 is SGHRS and CDR2 is YFSETQ. Trimming took 3 bases from V and 0 from J; bases not matched to a gene: 13. The CDR3 is made up of 18 amino acids. The CDR3: CASSSPKSGGPSSYEQYF. The CDR3 nucleotides are TGCGCCAGCAGCTCCCCTAAGAGCGGGGGGCCGAGCTCCTACGAGCAGTACTTC.

V and J are TRBV7-9 and TRBJ1-1; TRBD1 matches 7 bases. Germline assignment: CDR1 SEHNR and CDR2 FQNEAQ (reference sequence). V gave up 5 bases and J gave up 7 bases; unmatched junction bases: 1. There are 11 residues in the CDR3. Here the CDR3 reads CASSPGGEAFF. CDR3 nucleotide sequence: TGTGCCAGCAGCCCAGGGGGTGAAGCTTTCTTT.

The chain has TRBV7-3 and TRBJ2-3, with TRBD2 identical over 10 bases. CDR3 length equals 15 residues. The J segment lost 1 base and the V segment lost 4 bases, leaving 2 bases of the junction unmatched. The germline CDR1 and CDR2 sequences are SGHTA and FQGTGA. The CDR3, as DNA: TGTGCCAGCAGCTGGACTAGCGGACGCACAGATACGCAGTATTTT. It is translated as CASSWTSGRTDTQYF. Together with reference TRBV7-3 and TRBJ2-3, the CDR3 gives the full variable domain: GAGVSQTPSNKVTEKGKYVELRCDPISGHTALYWYRQSLGQGPEFLIYFQGTGAADDSGLPNDRFFAVRPEGSVSTLKIQRTERGDSAVYLCASSWTSGRTDTQYFGPGTRLTVL.

The chain uses TRBV5-1 and TRBJ1-1, with D unclear. The CDR3 is 15 residues long. Trimming took 6 bases from V and 4 from J, leaving 19 bases between them. CDR1 is SGHRS and CDR2 is YFSETQ in the germline V gene. The CDR3 here is CASTPGGFESTEAFF. The CDR3, as DNA: TGCGCCAGCACTCCCGGAGGTTTTGAGAGCACTGAAGCTTTCTTT. Filled out from reference TRBV5-1 and TRBJ1-1, the complete variable domain reads KAGVTQTPRYLIKTRGQQVTLSCSPISGHRSVSWYQQTPGQGLQFLFEYFSETQRNKGNFPGRFSGRQFSNSRSEMNVSTLELGDSALYLCASTPGGFESTEAFFGQGTRLTVV.

The chain has TRBV28 and TRBJ2-5; the match to TRBD1 covers 9 bases. Per germline, CDR1 MDHEN and CDR2 SYDVKM. The CDR3 has 15 residues. Trimming cost V 4 bases and J 2 bases; bases outside gene matches: 5. The CDR3: CASSSLTGGQETQYF. In DNA, the CDR3 is TGTGCCAGCAGTTCCCTGACAGGGGGGCAAGAGACCCAGTACTTC.

This clone was detected only once. The chain recombines TRBV6-4 with TRBJ2-5; D gene unclear. The V end lost 9 bases, the J end lost 12 bases, and 17 bases lay between the germline ends. This CDR3 spans 11 amino acids. Germline V CDR1 and CDR2: MRHNA, SNTAGT. DNA of the CDR3: TGTGCCAGGAGACTCCATACCCCTAAGTACTTC. Its protein is CARRLHTPKYF.